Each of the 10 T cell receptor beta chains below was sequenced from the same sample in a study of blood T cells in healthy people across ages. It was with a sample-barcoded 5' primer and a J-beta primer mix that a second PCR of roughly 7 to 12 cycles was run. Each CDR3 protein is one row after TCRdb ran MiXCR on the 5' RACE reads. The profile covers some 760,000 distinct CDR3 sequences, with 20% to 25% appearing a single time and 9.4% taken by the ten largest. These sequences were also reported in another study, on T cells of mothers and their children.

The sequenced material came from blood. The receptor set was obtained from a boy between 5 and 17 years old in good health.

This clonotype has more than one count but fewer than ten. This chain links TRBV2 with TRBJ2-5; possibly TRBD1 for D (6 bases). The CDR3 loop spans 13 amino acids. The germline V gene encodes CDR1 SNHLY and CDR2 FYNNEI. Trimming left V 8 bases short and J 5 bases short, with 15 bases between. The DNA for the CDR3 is TGTGCCAGCTACAACAGGGATCTTGAGACCCAGTACTTC. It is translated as CASYNRDLETQYF.

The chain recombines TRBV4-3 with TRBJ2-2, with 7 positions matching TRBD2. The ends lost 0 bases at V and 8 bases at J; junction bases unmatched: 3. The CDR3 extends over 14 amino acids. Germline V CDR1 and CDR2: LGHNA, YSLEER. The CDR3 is CASSQEGSGGELFF. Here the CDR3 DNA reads TGCGCCAGCAGCCAAGAGGGTAGCGGGGGGGAGCTGTTTTTT.

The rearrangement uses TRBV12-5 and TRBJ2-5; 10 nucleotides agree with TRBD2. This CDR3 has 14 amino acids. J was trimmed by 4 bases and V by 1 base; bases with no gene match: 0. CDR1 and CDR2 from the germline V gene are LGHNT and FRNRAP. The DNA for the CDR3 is TGTGCTAGTGGTTTGGGGACTAGCGGAGAGACCCAGTACTTC. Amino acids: CASGLGTSGETQYF. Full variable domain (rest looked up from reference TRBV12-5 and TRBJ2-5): DARVTQTPRHKVTEMGQEVTMRCQPILGHNTVFWYRQTMMQGLELLAYFRNRAPLDDSGMPKDRFSAEMPDATLATLKIQPSEPRDSAVYFCASGLGTSGETQYFGPGTRLLVL.

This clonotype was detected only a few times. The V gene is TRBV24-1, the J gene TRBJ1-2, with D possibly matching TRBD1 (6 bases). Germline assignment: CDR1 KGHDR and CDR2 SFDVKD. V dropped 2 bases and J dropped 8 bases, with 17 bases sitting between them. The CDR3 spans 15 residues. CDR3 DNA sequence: TGTGCCACCAGTGATTCCGGCAGGGGTTTGCAAGGCTACACCTTC. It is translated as CATSDSGRGLQGYTF.

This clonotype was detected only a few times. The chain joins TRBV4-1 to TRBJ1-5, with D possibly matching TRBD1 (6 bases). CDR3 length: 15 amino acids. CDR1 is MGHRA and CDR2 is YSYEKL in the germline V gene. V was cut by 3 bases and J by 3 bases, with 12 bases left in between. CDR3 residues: CASSQATGSNQPQHF. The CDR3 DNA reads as TGCGCCAGCAGCCAGGCGACAGGTTCCAATCAGCCCCAGCATTTT.

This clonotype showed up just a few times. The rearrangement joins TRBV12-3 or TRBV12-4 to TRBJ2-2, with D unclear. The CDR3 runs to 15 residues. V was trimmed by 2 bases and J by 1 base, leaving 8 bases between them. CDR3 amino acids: CASSLLVLNTGELFF. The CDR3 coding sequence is TGTGCCAGCAGTTTACTGGTTTTGAACACCGGGGAGCTGTTTTTT.

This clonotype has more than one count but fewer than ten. CDR3 bases: TGTGCCAGCAGCCAAGATTTCGTTCGAGGACAGGGGGACGAAAAACTGTTTTTT. Encoded protein: CASSQDFVRGQGDEKLFF. This chain connects TRBV14 to TRBJ1-4, with 10 bases identical to TRBD1. With 0 bases clipped from V and 8 bases from J, the junction kept 12 bases outside the gene matches. Germline CDR1 reads SGHDN; CDR2 reads FVKESK. The CDR3 runs to 18 residues.

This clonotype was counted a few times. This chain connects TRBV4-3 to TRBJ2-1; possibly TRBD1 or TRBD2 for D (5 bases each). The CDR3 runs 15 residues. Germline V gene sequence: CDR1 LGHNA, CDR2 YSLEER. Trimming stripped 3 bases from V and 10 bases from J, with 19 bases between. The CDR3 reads CASSHPQGGFKEQFF. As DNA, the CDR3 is TGCGCCAGCAGCCACCCCCAGGGCGGGTTTAAGGAGCAGTTCTTC.

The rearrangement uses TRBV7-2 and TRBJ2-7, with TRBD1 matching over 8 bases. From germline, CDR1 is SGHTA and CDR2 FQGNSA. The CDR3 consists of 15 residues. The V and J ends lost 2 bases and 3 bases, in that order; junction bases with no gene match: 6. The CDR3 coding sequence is TGTGCCAGCAGCTTAAACAGGGGGTCTTACTACGAGCAGTACTTC. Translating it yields CASSLNRGSYYEQYF.

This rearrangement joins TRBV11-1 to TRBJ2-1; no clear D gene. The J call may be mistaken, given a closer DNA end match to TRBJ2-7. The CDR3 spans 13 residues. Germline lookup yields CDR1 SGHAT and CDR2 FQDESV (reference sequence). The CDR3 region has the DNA TGTGCCAGCAGCTCGACCCTCTCCTACGAGCAGTACTTC. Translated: CASSSTLSYEQYF.